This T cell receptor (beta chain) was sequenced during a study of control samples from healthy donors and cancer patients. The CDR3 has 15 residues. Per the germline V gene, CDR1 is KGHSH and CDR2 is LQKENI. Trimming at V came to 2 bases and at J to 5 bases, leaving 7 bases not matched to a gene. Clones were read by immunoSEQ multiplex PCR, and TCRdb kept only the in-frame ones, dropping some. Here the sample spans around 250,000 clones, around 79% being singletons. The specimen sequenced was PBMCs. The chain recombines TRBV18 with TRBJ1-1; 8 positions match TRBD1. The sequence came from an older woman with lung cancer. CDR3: CASSPKTGARTEAFF. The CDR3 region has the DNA TGTGCCAGCTCACCAAAGACAGGGGCCCGAACTGAAGCTTTCTTT.